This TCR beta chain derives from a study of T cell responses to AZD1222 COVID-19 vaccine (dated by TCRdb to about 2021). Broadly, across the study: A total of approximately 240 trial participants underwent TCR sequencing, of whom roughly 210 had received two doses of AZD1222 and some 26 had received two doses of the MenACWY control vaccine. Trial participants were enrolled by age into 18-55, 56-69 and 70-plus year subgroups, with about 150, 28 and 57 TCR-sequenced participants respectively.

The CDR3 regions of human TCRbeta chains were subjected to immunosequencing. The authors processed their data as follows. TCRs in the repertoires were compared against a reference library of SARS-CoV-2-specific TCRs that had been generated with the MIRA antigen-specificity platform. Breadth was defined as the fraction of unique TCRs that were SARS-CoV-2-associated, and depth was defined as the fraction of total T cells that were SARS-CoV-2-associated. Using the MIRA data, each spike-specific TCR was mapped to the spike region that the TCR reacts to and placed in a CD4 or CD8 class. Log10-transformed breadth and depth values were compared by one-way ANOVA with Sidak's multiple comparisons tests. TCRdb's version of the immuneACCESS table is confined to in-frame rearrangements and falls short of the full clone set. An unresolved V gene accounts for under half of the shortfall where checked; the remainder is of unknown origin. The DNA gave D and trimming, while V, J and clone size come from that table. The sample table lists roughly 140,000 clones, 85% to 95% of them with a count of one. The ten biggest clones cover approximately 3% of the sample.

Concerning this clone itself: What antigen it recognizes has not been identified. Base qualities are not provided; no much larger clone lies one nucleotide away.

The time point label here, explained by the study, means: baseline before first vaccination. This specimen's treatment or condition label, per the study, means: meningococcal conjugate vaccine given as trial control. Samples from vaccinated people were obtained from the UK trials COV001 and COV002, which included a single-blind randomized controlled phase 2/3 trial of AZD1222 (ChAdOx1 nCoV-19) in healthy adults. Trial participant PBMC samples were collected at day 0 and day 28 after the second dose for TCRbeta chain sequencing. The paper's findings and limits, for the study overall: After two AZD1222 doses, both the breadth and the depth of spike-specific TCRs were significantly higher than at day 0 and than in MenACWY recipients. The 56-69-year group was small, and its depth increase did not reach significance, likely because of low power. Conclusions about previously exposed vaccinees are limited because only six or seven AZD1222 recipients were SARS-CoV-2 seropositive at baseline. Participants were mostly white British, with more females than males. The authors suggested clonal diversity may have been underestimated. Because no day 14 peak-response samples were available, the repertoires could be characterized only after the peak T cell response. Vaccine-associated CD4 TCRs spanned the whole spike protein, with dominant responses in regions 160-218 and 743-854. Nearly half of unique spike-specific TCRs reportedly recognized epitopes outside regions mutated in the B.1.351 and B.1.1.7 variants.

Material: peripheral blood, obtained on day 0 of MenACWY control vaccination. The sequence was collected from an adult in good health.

This receptor has the CDR3 CASSGGPLSGNQPQHF. The nucleotides are TGTGCCAGCTCCGGGGGGCCTTTGTCGGGCAATCAGCCCCAGCATTTT. The chain couples TRBV27 to TRBJ1-5; tentative D gene TRBD1, with 6 bases matching. For CDR1 and CDR2, the germline V gene (reference sequence) lists MNHEY and SMNVEV. The CDR3 spans 16 residues, from the cysteine through the phenylalanine. Only the CDR3 DNA is retained, 48 bases long and in frame from the first base. V gives up 8 bases and J gives up 2 bases, and the segment between their germline ends measures 19 bases.